This T cell receptor beta chain was sequenced in a study of cytomegalovirus exposure and HLA in healthy donors. This CDR3 spans 15 amino acids. Germline-derived CDR1 and CDR2 are SGDLS and YYNGEE. The junction had 6 bases not matched to a gene; V was cut back by 4 bases and J by 0 bases. The PCR used 60 Vbeta and 13 Jbeta primers. Data came from immunoSEQ multiplex PCR; TCRdb stores just in-frame clones and leaves some out. This sample has 150,000 to 200,000 clones, with 82% found just once. The receptor's source is a man aged 50-59 years in good health and CMV-seropositive. V gene TRBV9 combines with J gene TRBJ1-1; 7 positions agree with TRBD1. The source material was PBMCs. This chain's CDR3 is CASSLSGGLNTEAFF. The CDR3 nucleotides are TGTGCCAGCAGCTTATCAGGGGGGTTGAACACTGAAGCTTTCTTT.